A selection of T cell receptor beta chains follows, all from one sample in a study of T cell responses to AZD1222 COVID-19 vaccine. Sequencing used immunoSEQ multiplex PCR; TCRdb keeps in-frame clones, though not all of them. The table shows 70,000 to 95,000 clones, with over 75% occurring only once. Sequences were derived from peripheral blood, sampled on day 0 of AZD1222 vaccination. The receptors stem from an adult in good health. Each CDR3 is given with its conserved first and last residue. D genes are given only for firm matches. Expanded clones are given a class, and other clones once, few, many or no size at all.

>TRBJ1-6|TRBV5-1|15|-|-
CASSPSGGHGSPLHF
TGCGCCAGCAGCCCCTCGGGGGGGCATGGTTCACCCCTCCACTTT
>TRBJ2-7|TRBV12-3/TRBV12-4|13|-|TRBD1
CASRSTGVHEQYF
TGTGCCAGCAGGTCCACAGGGGTCCACGAGCAGTACTTC
>TRBJ1-3|TRBV18|14|-|-
CASSPSGVRNTIYF
TGTGCCAGCTCACCATCGGGAGTTAGAAACACCATATATTTT
>TRBJ2-2|TRBV6-5|14|-|-
CASSYSLGTGELFF
TGTGCCAGCAGTTACTCCCTAGGCACCGGGGAGCTGTTTTTT
>TRBJ2-1|TRBV30|15|once|-
CAWSRKGGEDNEQFF
TGTGCCTGGAGTCGTAAGGGGGGCGAGGACAATGAGCAGTTCTTC
>TRBJ1-4|TRBV30|14|-|TRBD1
CAWSEGTEEGKLFF
TGTGCCTGGAGTGAAGGGACAGAAGAAGGAAAACTGTTTTTT
>TRBJ2-4|TRBV19|14|-|-
CASTPRGWENIQYF
TGTGCCAGTACCCCTCGGGGGTGGGAAAACATTCAGTACTTC
>TRBJ1-1|TRBV5-6|14|once|-
CASSLGYGNTEAFF
TGTGCCAGCAGCTTGGGTTACGGGAACACTGAAGCTTTCTTT
>TRBJ2-7|TRBV2|14|-|TRBD1
CASSDLQGRVEQYF
TGTGCCAGCAGTGACTTACAGGGGCGTGTGGAGCAGTACTTC
>TRBJ2-1|TRBV19|15|-|TRBD2
CASSILGGGYNEQFF
TGTGCCAGTAGTATTCTTGGCGGGGGGTACAATGAGCAGTTCTTC
>TRBJ1-1|TRBV6-2/TRBV6-3|13|-|-
CASSFAPGAEAFF
TGTGCCAGCAGTTTTGCCCCCGGGGCTGAAGCTTTCTTT
>TRBJ1-2|TRBV28|15|-|-
CASSPRATSHYGYTF
TGTGCCAGCAGCCCTCGTGCGACTTCTCACTATGGCTACACCTTC
>TRBJ2-2|TRBV9|15|-|TRBD1
CASSVQQGVIGELFF
TGTGCCAGCAGCGTACAACAGGGGGTAATCGGGGAGCTGTTTTTT
>TRBJ1-3|TRBV3-1/TRBV3-2|11|once|TRBD1
CASSWTGRIYF
TGTGCCAGCAGTTGGACAGGAAGAATATATTTT
>TRBJ1-6|TRBV6-5|15|-|-
CASSSTSQGRSPLHF
TGTGCCAGCAGTTCTACTTCCCAGGGGCGCTCACCCCTCCACTTT